This section outlines one TCR beta chain sequence together with its context. The table lists this clonotype with many counts. Its recognized antigen is unknown. Base qualities are not provided; no much larger clone lies one nucleotide away. The data derive from a study of human T cells and chemical hapten exposure (TCRdb year 2021). General notes on the study: For sensitization, 2% DPC in acetone was applied to a roughly 2 cm by roughly 2 cm area of upper inner arm skin. Patients additionally received weekly therapeutic DPC doses to the scalp throughout the approximately 25-week study period. Patch testing was done on the upper back using Finn chambers containing 0.01% DPC, and results were scored after 6 days according to International Contact Dermatitis Research Group standards. Alopecia areata with under or over 50% scalp involvement, alopecia totalis and alopecia universalis were represented in the patient cohort, which was mostly female. Libraries were pooled for sequencing, and per-sample TCR yields varied mainly because of small differences in library volumes within the pool. Peripheral blood TCR repertoire changes were tracked in vivo in alopecia patients during primary and secondary sensitization to the hapten diphenylcyclopropenone (DPC). Patient blood was sampled pre-sensitization (week 0) and at 2, 6 and about 24 weeks after DPC sensitization. Roughly 30 alopecia patients gave blood for TCR sequencing at one to four time points (pre-sensitization, 2, 6 and 24 weeks). Points the paper makes about the study in general: DPC sensitization did not change how many TCRs were above 1 in 1000 frequency, and no evidence was found of alterations in global repertoire structure. After repeated subsampling, changes were observed in the strength of the expansion versus patch-test correlation and in the threshold at which the correlation became significant. Expanded TCRs formed significantly more large CDR3 similarity clusters than pre-sensitization or healthy control sets, consistent with antigen-driven responses. Patch test score correlated positively with the number of PT1 expanded TCRs, reaching significance at thresholds 8, 16 and 32 but not at 4. Because all patients had alopecia, a presumed autoimmune disease, the immune response of the patients might differ from that of healthy individuals.

Taken with the paper, the label for time point translates to: pre-sensitization, week 0. Taken with the paper, the label for treatment or condition translates to: therapeutic diphenylcyclopropenone sensitization with weekly scalp DPC. Blood at each patch-test visit was drawn before the patch test was applied. Patients were considered eligible if aged 18 to 70, diagnosed with alopecia and deemed suitable for DPC therapy, and patients were excluded if pregnant. Total RNA was extracted from unfractionated whole blood collected in Tempus Blood RNA tubes. To prepare the library, RACE was applied. This sample was sequenced with a NextSeq 500. During library preparation, unique molecular identifiers were attached to individual cDNA molecules so that TCRs could be counted in a quantitative, reproducible way. For every blood RNA sample, sequencing covered both the TCR alpha and TCR beta chains. The source study handled its data this way. A median of roughly 98,000 TCRs per sample was observed, with a range of about 20,000 to 750,000. The Decombinator software suite was used to annotate V, J and CDR3 in the TCR reads. For PS versus PT1 abundance plots, all samples were subsampled to the same number of TCRs (28,000). TCRs were defined as expanded if absent before sensitization and observed at least eight times at the 2-week time point. TCRdb ran its own pipeline on the public reads, namely fastp trimming at Q25 and MiXCR clone calling, and kept in-frame beta chains. Each CDR3 protein gets just one entry, which takes the most common genes and DNA from the rows behind it. What appears here as the V and J calls and clone size reflects TCRdb's work, not the paper's. The sample yields some 400,000 distinct CDR3 sequences; 4% to 6% were counted once. The ten largest clonotypes hold approximately 2.8% of the sample.

V and J are truncated by 2 bases and 5 bases respectively, leaving an intervening sequence of 9 bases. Spanning cysteine to phenylalanine, the CDR3 consists of 13 amino acids. Of the read, only the CDR3 DNA is kept; its 39 bases are in frame from base 1. The sequence derives from a woman in her forties or fifties with alopecia areata. Some clones in this sample may be carry-over from other donors' samples. Source: whole blood, taken in connection with sensitization to the hapten diphenylcyclopropenone (DPC). The chain uses TRBV12-3 or TRBV12-4 and TRBJ1-1, and TRBD1 may be the D gene, going by 6 matching bases. The DNA sequence is given as TGTGCCAGCAGTTTAACCCAGGGGACTGAAGCTTTCTTT. This yields the protein CASSLTQGTEAFF.